The 28 T cell receptor beta chains below were found in one sample sequenced in a study of post-analysis software for immune sequencing data. Study-wide results and caveats: About five TRBV segments, including TRBV5-6, TRBV5-1 and TRBV20-1, were more frequent in patients than controls.

Unique molecular identifiers featured in each of the TCR beta cDNA libraries. From the PCR reads, TCRdb called clonotypes with MiXCR, one entry per CDR3 protein. The data contain 450,000 or so distinct CDR3 sequences, roughly 46% of them singletons. No antigen has been assigned to these receptors. Sequences were obtained from blood. The receptors here all came from a girl aged 10 to 17 with multiple sclerosis.

The chain couples TRBV20-1 to TRBJ2-5, with 7 bases fitting TRBD2. The J call may be faulty, since TRBJ2-7 better matches the DNA end. The germline CDR1 and CDR2 sequences are DFQATT and SNEGSKA (reference sequence). This CDR3 is built from 14 residues. The CDR3 loop reads CSARSSGRAYEQYF. CDR3 DNA: TGCAGTGCTAGGTCTTCGGGGAGGGCATACGAGCAGTACTTC.

This chain connects TRBV10-3 to TRBJ2-7, with 10 positions matching TRBD2. CDR3 length: 14 residues. Per germline, CDR1 ENHRY and CDR2 SYGVKD. V was clipped by 4 bases and J by 4 bases; unmatched bases: 4. In nucleotides, the CDR3 is TGTGCCATCAGTGGCGGGACTAGCGTTTACGAGCAGTACTTC. This gives the protein CAISGGTSVYEQYF.

The chain is built from TRBV5-1 and TRBJ2-1; TRBD2 aligns across 10 bases. This CDR3 comprises 15 residues. Trimming removed 4 bases from V and 4 bases from J; junction bases left unmatched: 5. Germline CDR1 reads SGHRS; CDR2 reads YFSETQ. The CDR3 sequence: CASSPRAGGYNEQFF. The CDR3 nucleotides are TGCGCCAGCAGCCCCCGAGCGGGAGGGTACAATGAGCAGTTCTTC. The variable domain in full, with the rest retrieved from reference TRBV5-1 and TRBJ2-1, is KAGVTQTPRYLIKTRGQQVTLSCSPISGHRSVSWYQQTPGQGLQFLFEYFSETQRNKGNFPGRFSGRQFSNSRSEMNVSTLELGDSALYLCASSPRAGGYNEQFFGPGTRLTVL.

This clonotype was seen a few times. DNA of the CDR3: TGTGCCAGCAGCCAAGACTGGGTGAATGAGCAGTTCTTC. It specifies CASSQDWVNEQFF. The chain uses TRBV3-1 and TRBJ2-1; the D is unclear. V shed 0 bases and J shed 7 bases, with 7 bases lying between them. Germline lookup yields CDR1 LGHDT and CDR2 YNNKEL (reference sequence). The CDR3 is 13 amino acids.

This clonotype was picked up a small number of times. V usage is TRBV10-3 and J usage is TRBJ2-3, with TRBD1 matching 8 bases. The junction had 10 bases not matched to a gene; V was cut back by 11 bases and J by 3 bases. Germline assignment: CDR1 ENHRY and CDR2 SYGVKD. The CDR3 extends over 14 amino acids. CDR3 sequence (DNA): TGTGCCTCAAGAGGCAGGGGGCGTACAGATACGCAGTATTTT. Its translation: CASRGRGRTDTQYF.

The table lists this clonotype with a few counts. CDR3 DNA sequence: TGCAGTGCTACGTTCGGCGTGAGAGAAAAACTGTTTTTT. This gives the protein CSATFGVREKLFF. The V call is TRBV20-1, the J call TRBJ1-4; D unresolved. Germline assignment: CDR1 DFQATT and CDR2 SNEGSKA (reference sequence). The CDR3 length is 13 residues. Trimming took off 4 bases at V and 8 bases at J, with 14 bases between the two ends.

V and J are TRBV24-1 and TRBJ2-5; TRBD1 matches 8 bases. The CDR3 is made up of 14 amino acids. Germline CDR1 KGHDR, CDR2 SFDVKD. V trimming: 3 bases; J trimming: 4 bases; junction bases outside the gene matches: 3. CDR3 amino acids: CATSDPGQGETQYF. The CDR3 nucleotides read TGTGCCACCAGTGATCCTGGACAGGGAGAGACCCAGTACTTC.

This clonotype turned up a few times. J is TRBJ1-5 and V is TRBV12-3 or TRBV12-4; D gene unclear. The CDR3 has 14 residues. The ends were cut back, 2 bases at V and 0 bases at J, with 5 bases in the middle. CDR3: CASSLSDSNQPQHF. The CDR3 DNA follows: TGTGCCAGCAGTTTATCAGATAGCAATCAGCCCCAGCATTTT.

The chain joins TRBV20-1 to TRBJ1-1; no clear D gene. The CDR3 runs 12 residues. Germline lookup yields CDR1 DFQATT and CDR2 SNEGSKA (reference sequence). The ends were cut back, 3 bases at V and 1 base at J, with 6 bases in the middle. The CDR3 protein is CSASDENTEAFF. CDR3 sequence (DNA): TGCAGTGCTAGTGACGAGAACACTGAAGCTTTCTTT.

This rearrangement joins TRBV4-1 to TRBJ2-1, with 10 bases matching TRBD2. CDR1 and CDR2 from the germline V gene are MGHRA and YSYEKL. The V segment lost 5 bases and the J segment 2 bases; nucleotides outside the gene matches: 6. This CDR3 is 16 amino acids long. CDR3 residues: CASSSVGLATYNEQFF. In DNA, the CDR3 is TGCGCCAGCAGCTCGGTGGGACTAGCGACCTACAATGAGCAGTTCTTC.

The chain has TRBV5-1 and TRBJ2-1; 13 positions match TRBD2. The CDR3 has 19 residues. CDR1 is SGHRS, CDR2 YFSETQ, per germline. V was pared by 0 bases and J by 3 bases, with 9 bases of the junction left unmatched. The CDR3 region has the DNA TGCGCCAGCAGCTTGGCTCCAGGGACTAGCGGGATTAGCTACAATGAGCAGTTCTTC. It specifies CASSLAPGTSGISYNEQFF. Combining the CDR3 with reference TRBV5-1 and TRBJ2-1 gives the whole variable domain KAGVTQTPRYLIKTRGQQVTLSCSPISGHRSVSWYQQTPGQGLQFLFEYFSETQRNKGNFPGRFSGRQFSNSRSEMNVSTLELGDSALYLCASSLAPGTSGISYNEQFFGPGTRLTVL.

The chain has TRBV5-6 and TRBJ2-7; 7 positions agree with TRBD1. CDR1 and CDR2 from the germline V gene are SGHDT and YYEEEE. V dropped 10 bases and J dropped 6; count of bases not matched to a gene: 13. The CDR3 is made up of 13 amino acids. CDR3 sequence (DNA): TGTGCCGTACACATCTACCCAGGGGGCGAGCAGTACTTC. Its translation is CAVHIYPGGEQYF. The whole variable domain, remainder taken from reference TRBV5-6 and TRBJ2-7, is DAGVTQSPTHLIKTRGQQVTLRCSPKSGHDTVSWYQQALGQGPQFIFQYYEEEERQRGNFPDRFSGHQFPNYSSELNVNALLLGDSALYLCAVHIYPGGEQYFGPGTRLTVT.

V usage is TRBV12-3 or TRBV12-4 and J usage is TRBJ2-3; 10 positions agree with TRBD1. The CDR3 length is 15 residues. The trim removed 3 bases at V and 3 bases at J, leaving 3 bases unmatched. The CDR3 sequence is CASSFGDRGTDTQYF. In DNA, the CDR3 is TGTGCCAGCAGTTTTGGGGACAGGGGTACAGATACGCAGTATTTT.

This clonotype was observed a few times. The chain recombines TRBV6-5 with TRBJ2-5; tentatively, D is TRBD1 or TRBD2 (5 bases each). Deletions cut 8 bases from V and 4 bases from J, with 17 bases between. The CDR3 totals 14 residues. The V gene's germline CDR1 is MNHEY and CDR2 SVGAGI. The CDR3 loop reads CASRGDLLRETQYF. For the CDR3, the DNA is TGTGCCAGCCGGGGCGATTTGCTAAGAGAGACCCAGTACTTC.

The rearrangement joins TRBV7-2 to TRBJ1-1; D not resolved. The CDR3 loop spans 17 amino acids. The V gene's germline CDR1 is SGHTA and CDR2 FQGNSA. V was shortened by 2 bases and J by 1 base, with 17 bases between the two germline ends. The CDR3 here is CASSLSPTPKRNTEAFF. CDR3 coding DNA: TGTGCCAGCAGCTTAAGCCCGACTCCTAAGAGGAACACTGAAGCTTTCTTT.

The J gene is TRBJ2-4, the V gene TRBV2, with D perhaps matching TRBD1 (7 bases). Germline assignment: CDR1 SNHLY and CDR2 FYNNEI. V lost 7 bases, J lost 3 bases, and 16 bases lay in between. The CDR3 is 15 residues long. CDR3 sequence (DNA): TGTGCCAGCACCGGAGGGGGCGCGGGCAAAAACATTCAGTACTTC. Translation: CASTGGGAGKNIQYF.

This clonotype was observed once. The chain recombines TRBV27 with TRBJ1-2; D is perhaps TRBD1 (5 bases). Deletions cut 5 bases from V and 4 bases from J, with 14 bases between. Looked up from germline, CDR1 is MNHEY and CDR2 is SMNVEV (reference sequence). The CDR3 loop spans 14 amino acids. The CDR3 bases are TGTGCCAGCAGTACCAGGGACCCCTCCTATGGCTACACCTTC. Translating it yields CASSTRDPSYGYTF.

The chain carries TRBV12-3 or TRBV12-4 and TRBJ2-1, with D perhaps TRBD2 (6 bases). This CDR3 has 11 amino acids. The ends were cut back, 6 bases at V and 8 bases at J, with 8 bases in the middle. The chain's CDR3 is CASSWGDEQFF. Here the CDR3 DNA reads TGTGCCAGCAGCTGGGGGGATGAGCAGTTCTTC.

V is TRBV5-1 and J is TRBJ2-7; 8 positions agree with TRBD2. The V and J ends lost 3 bases and 5 bases, in that order; junction bases with no gene match: 7. The germline CDR1 and CDR2 sequences are SGHRS and YFSETQ. CDR3 size: 14 residues. The chain's CDR3 is CASSWAGGYDEQYF. As DNA, the CDR3 is TGCGCCAGCAGCTGGGCGGGAGGTTATGACGAGCAGTACTTC.

The chain joins TRBV6-6 to TRBJ2-1, with D tentatively TRBD1 (6 bases). Germline CDR1 MNHNY, CDR2 SVGAGI (reference sequence). V was shortened by 5 bases and J by 10 bases, with 21 bases between the two germline ends. The CDR3 has 15 residues. This CDR3 reads CASSTRTAIMKEQFF. CDR3 in DNA: TGTGCCAGCAGTACCAGGACAGCAATAATGAAGGAGCAGTTCTTC.

This clonotype was counted many times. The V and J genes are TRBV5-5 and TRBJ1-1; 9 nucleotides align to TRBD1. Germline V lookup: CDR1 SGHKS, CDR2 YYEKEE (reference sequence). V lost 4 bases and J lost 4; bases outside the gene matches: 5. The CDR3 consists of 14 residues. CDR3 DNA: TGTGCCAGCAGCCTTGGACAGGGGCCCACTGAAGCTTTCTTT. It yields the protein CASSLGQGPTEAFF.

The genes are TRBV11-2 and TRBJ2-1, with D possibly matching TRBD2 (6 bases). CDR3 size: 12 residues. The germline V gene encodes CDR1 SGHAT and CDR2 FQNNGV. Deletions cut 5 bases from V and 12 bases from J, with 14 bases between. CDR3: CASSPPRELQFF. CDR3 nucleotides: TGTGCCAGCAGCCCCCCCCGGGAGTTGCAGTTCTTC.

This clonotype was seen a handful of times. The chain employs TRBV10-3 and TRBJ2-5; D tentatively reads TRBD1 or TRBD2 (5 bases each). Germline V CDR1 and CDR2: ENHRY, SYGVKD. The CDR3 length is 18 residues. V was shortened by 0 bases and J by 2 bases, with 19 bases between the two germline ends. CDR3 coding DNA: TGTGCCATCAGTGAGTCGGGGACCCTTGGTTCAGTGCAAGAGACCCAGTACTTC. Its protein is CAISESGTLGSVQETQYF.

The chain uses TRBV27 and TRBJ1-5; D gene uncertain. The CDR3 totals 13 residues. Looked up from germline, CDR1 is MNHEY and CDR2 is SMNVEV (reference sequence). The V gene lost 6 bases and the J gene lost 3 bases, with 9 bases spanning the gap. CDR3 DNA: TGTGCCAGCAGCGACGCAAACAATCAGCCCCAGCATTTT. Translated: CASSDANNQPQHF.

This rearrangement joins TRBV20-1 to TRBJ2-5, with 11 positions matching TRBD2. CDR3 length: 15 residues. J gave up 11 bases and V 0 bases, and 11 bases lay outside the gene matches. Per germline, CDR1 DFQATT and CDR2 SNEGSKA (reference sequence). This CDR3 reads CSARDSVAGGYGQYF. DNA for the CDR3: TGCAGTGCTAGAGATAGTGTAGCGGGAGGGTACGGGCAGTACTTC.

Comments on this clonotype: Because the CDR3 is missing its conserved closing phenylalanine or tryptophan, this is likely a read error. The chain carries TRBV6-6 and TRBJ1-5; D remains ambiguous. Trimming shortened V by 7 bases and J by 7 bases, and 14 bases separated the two germline ends. Germline CDR1 reads MNHNY; CDR2 reads SVGAGI (reference sequence). This CDR3 is 13 amino acids long. The CDR3 sequence is CASIDGRSQPQHC. The DNA of the CDR3 is TGTGCCAGCATCGACGGCAGGTCACAGCCCCAGCATTGT.

The rearrangement links TRBV5-1 to TRBJ2-3; D unresolved. Looked up from germline, CDR1 is SGHRS and CDR2 is YFSETQ. The CDR3 totals 16 residues. The V end was cut by 0 bases, the J end by 0 bases, with 11 bases between. The CDR3, as DNA: TGCGCCAGCAGCTTGGATGCCGCTCCTAGCACAGATACGCAGTATTTT. This codes for CASSLDAAPSTDTQYF.

As for this clonotype: The germline gene is not matched at one end of the junction; a read error may be the cause. The chain has TRBV10-3 and TRBJ2-1; maybe TRBD2 (6 bases). The germline V gene has CDR1 ENHRY and CDR2 SYGVKD. CDR3 length: 12 residues. The CDR3 protein is CAIAGRTNERFF. The DNA of the CDR3 is TGTGCCATCGCAGGGAGGACCAATGAGCGGTTCTTC.